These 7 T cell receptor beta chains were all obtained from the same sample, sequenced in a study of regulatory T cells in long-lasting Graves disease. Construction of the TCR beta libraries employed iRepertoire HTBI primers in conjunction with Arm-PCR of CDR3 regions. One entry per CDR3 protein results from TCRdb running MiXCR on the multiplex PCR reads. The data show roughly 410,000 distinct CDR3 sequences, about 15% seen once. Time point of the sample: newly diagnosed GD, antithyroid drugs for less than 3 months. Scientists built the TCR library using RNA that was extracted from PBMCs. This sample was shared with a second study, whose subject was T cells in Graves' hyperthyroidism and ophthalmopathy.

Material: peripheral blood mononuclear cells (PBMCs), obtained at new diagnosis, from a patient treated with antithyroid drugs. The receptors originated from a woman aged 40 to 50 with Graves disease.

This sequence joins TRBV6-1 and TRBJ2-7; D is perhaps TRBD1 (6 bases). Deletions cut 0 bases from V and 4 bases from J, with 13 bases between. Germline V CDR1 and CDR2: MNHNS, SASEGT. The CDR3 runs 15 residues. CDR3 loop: CASSEAWDTAYEQYF. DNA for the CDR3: TGTGCCAGCAGTGAAGCTTGGGACACGGCATACGAGCAGTACTTC.

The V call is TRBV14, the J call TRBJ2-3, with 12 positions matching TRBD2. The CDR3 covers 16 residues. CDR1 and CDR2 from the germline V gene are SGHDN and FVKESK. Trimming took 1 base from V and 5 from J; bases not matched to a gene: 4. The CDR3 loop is CASSQGLAGVRDTQYF. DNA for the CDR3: TGTGCCAGCAGCCAAGGACTAGCGGGAGTAAGAGATACGCAGTATTTT.

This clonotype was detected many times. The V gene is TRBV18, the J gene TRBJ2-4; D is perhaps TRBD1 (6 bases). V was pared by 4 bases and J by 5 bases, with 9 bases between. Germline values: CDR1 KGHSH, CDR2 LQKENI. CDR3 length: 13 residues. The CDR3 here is CASSRQDENIQYF. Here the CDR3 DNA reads TGTGCCAGCTCACGACAGGATGAAAACATTCAGTACTTC.

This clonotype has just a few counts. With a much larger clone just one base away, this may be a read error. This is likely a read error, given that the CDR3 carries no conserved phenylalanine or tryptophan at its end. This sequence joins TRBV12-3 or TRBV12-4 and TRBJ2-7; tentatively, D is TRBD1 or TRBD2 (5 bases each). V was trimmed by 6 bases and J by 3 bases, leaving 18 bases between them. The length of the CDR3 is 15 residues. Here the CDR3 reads CASSSAGTKNYEQYL. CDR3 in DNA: TGTGCCAGCAGCTCCGCCGGGACCAAAAACTACGAGCAGTACCTC.

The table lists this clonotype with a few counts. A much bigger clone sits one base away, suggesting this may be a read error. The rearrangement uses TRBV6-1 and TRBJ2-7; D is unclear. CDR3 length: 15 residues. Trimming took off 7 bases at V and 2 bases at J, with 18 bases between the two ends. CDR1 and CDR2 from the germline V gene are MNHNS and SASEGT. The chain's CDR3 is CASIPDRRSPYEQYF. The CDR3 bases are TGTGCCAGCATCCCCGACCGACGGAGCCCCTACGAGCAGTACTTC.

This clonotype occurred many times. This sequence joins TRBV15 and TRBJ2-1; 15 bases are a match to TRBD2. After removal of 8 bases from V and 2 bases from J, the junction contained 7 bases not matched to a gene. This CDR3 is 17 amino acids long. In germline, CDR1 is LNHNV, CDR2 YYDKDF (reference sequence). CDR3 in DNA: TGTGCCACCCTATCGGGACTAGCGGGAGGCACCTACAATGAGCAGTTCTTC. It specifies CATLSGLAGGTYNEQFF.

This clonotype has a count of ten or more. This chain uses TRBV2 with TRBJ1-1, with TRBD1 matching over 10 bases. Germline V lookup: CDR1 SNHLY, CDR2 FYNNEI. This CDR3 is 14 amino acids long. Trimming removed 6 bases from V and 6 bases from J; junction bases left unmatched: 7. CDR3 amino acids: CASSRDRGGPEAFF. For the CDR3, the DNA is TGTGCCAGCAGCCGGGACAGGGGCGGCCCTGAAGCTTTCTTT.